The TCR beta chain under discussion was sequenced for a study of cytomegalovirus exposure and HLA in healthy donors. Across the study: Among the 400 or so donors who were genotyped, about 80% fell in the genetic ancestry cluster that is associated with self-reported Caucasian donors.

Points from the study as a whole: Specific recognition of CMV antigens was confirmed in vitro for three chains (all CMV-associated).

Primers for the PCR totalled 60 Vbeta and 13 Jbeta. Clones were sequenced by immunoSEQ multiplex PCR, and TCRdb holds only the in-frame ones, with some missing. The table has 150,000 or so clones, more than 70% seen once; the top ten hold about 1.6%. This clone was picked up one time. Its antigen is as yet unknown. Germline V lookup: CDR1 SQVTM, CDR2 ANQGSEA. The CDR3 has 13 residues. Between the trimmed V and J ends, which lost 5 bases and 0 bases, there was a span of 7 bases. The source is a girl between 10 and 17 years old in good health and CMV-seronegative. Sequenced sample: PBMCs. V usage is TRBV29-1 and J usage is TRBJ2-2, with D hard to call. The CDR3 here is CSVYISNTGELFF. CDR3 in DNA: TGCAGCGTTTACATATCGAACACCGGGGAGCTGTTTTTT.